The clone carrying this TCR beta chain has at least ten counts. The antigen remains undetermined. These data belong to a study of CD8 T cells in ankylosing spondylitis. Study-wide results and caveats: Reportedly, matched ankylosing spondylitis synovial fluid was significantly enriched for disease-linked clones.

The V end was cut by 3 bases, the J end by 1 base, with 16 bases between. The CDR3 runs 16 residues. Germline V lookup: CDR1 SGHRS, CDR2 YFSETQ. With molecular barcodes, quantitative 5'-RACE was used to make the TCR beta libraries. TCRdb analysed the 5' RACE reads with MiXCR anew, one entry per CDR3 protein. The repertoire holds roughly 250,000 distinct CDR3 sequences, over 8.5% seen once, with almost 7% in the top ten. The receptor was isolated from a male donor with ankylosing spondylitis or in good health (not recorded which). The V gene is TRBV5-1, the J gene TRBJ1-1; perhaps TRBD1 as D (5 bases). Source material: blood, either unsorted or a sorted T cell fraction (not recorded which). The CDR3 sequence is CASSSRQPGRNTEAFF. CDR3 bases: TGCGCCAGCAGCTCACGACAGCCGGGGAGGAACACTGAAGCTTTCTTT.